This T cell receptor beta chain stems from a study of identical twins. Each CDR3 protein is one row after TCRdb ran MiXCR on the 5' RACE reads. This table holds around 530,000 distinct CDR3 sequences, 13% to 15% found once. CDR1 is DFQATT, CDR2 SNEGSKA, per germline (reference sequence). CDR3 length equals 14 residues. V shed 4 bases, J shed 7 bases, and the junction held 10 bases outside the gene matches. This clonotype has just a few counts. The sample also formed part of further work on yellow fever vaccine responses in identical twins.

The source material was CD4+ T cells sorted from blood. The sequence came from a woman in her late teens or twenties in good health. The rearrangement uses TRBV20-1 and TRBJ1-2; 9 bases are a match to TRBD1. The CDR3 DNA reads TGCAGTGCTATAGTCCGGGACAGGGTCCCTGGCTACACCTTC. Translation gives CSAIVRDRVPGYTF.